This note documents a single T cell receptor (beta chain) sequence. Its antigen remains unknown. This CDR3 region has 15 residues. The V segment lost 6 bases and the J segment 2 bases; nucleotides outside the gene matches: 4. The germline CDR1 and CDR2 sequences are SNHLY and FYNNEI. This sample is drawn from a study of T cells in localized non-small cell lung cancer. Repertoires were generated with immunoSEQ multiplex PCR, while TCRdb's copy carries only in-frame clones and drops some. The sample has nearly 11,000 clones; around 82% are singletons. The study's findings and limits: The study linked higher blood T cell density to longer overall survival. Measurement of T cell clonality placed uninvolved adjacent lung highest, above the level in tumor.

The V and J genes are TRBV2 and TRBJ1-2; 12 bases line up with TRBD1. This TCR came from a female donor aged 60 or older with stage II lung adenocarcinoma. The sequenced sample was peripheral blood mononuclear cells, obtained before any cancer treatment. The CDR3 is CASRAGTGGNYGYTF. The CDR3 DNA reads as TGTGCCAGCAGGGCCGGGACAGGGGGCAACTATGGCTACACCTTC.